What follows are 24 T cell receptor beta chains derived from one specimen sequenced in a study of CD8 T cells in Susac syndrome. Reverse transcription used about 0.5 to 1 ug RNA and random hexamers. From the immunoSEQ multiplex PCR reads, TCRdb called clonotypes with MiXCR, one entry per CDR3 protein. The sample contains some 220,000 distinct CDR3 sequences, 95% of which appear only once. Sequenced material: CD4+ T cells from PBMCs. Receptors were obtained from a human donor with multiple sclerosis.

V and J are TRBV2 and TRBJ1-5; 9 bases match TRBD1. The CDR3 length is 14 residues. V lost 5 bases and J lost 4; bases outside the gene matches: 3. Looked up from germline, CDR1 is SNHLY and CDR2 is FYNNEI. For the CDR3, the DNA is TGTGCCAGCAGTTTTGGGACAGGGAATCAGCCCCAGCATTTT. As protein: CASSFGTGNQPQHF.

This clonotype was observed once. V usage is TRBV6-1 and J usage is TRBJ2-6; no clear D. This CDR3 is built from 16 residues. Germline V gene lookup returns CDR1 MNHNS and CDR2 SASEGT. The V end lost 2 bases, the J end lost 2 bases, and 10 bases lay between the germline ends. In DNA, the CDR3 is TGTGCCAGCAGTGAACTCAAGGGTGCTGGGGCCAACGTCCTGACTTTC. Amino acids: CASSELKGAGANVLTF.

This clonotype was found once. The chain combines TRBV20-1 with TRBJ1-5; D not certain. Trimming removed 1 base at V and 4 bases at J, with 14 bases between. Per the germline V gene, CDR1 is DFQATT and CDR2 is SNEGSKA (reference sequence). CDR3 size: 15 residues. CDR3 sequence: CSARVSGRENQPQHF. The CDR3 DNA sequence: TGCAGTGCTAGAGTATCCGGGAGAGAGAATCAGCCCCAGCATTTT.

J is TRBJ1-2 and V is TRBV18, with 11 positions matching TRBD1. Per the germline V gene, CDR1 is KGHSH and CDR2 is LQKENI. V shed 6 bases and J 7 bases; nucleotides not matched to a gene: 7. This CDR3 is 14 amino acids long. CDR3 DNA: TGTGCCAGCTCGACGGACAGGGGGCTAGGTGGCTACACCTTC. It is translated as CASSTDRGLGGYTF.

The chain uses TRBV2 and TRBJ2-3; 8 bases map to TRBD1. Germline-derived CDR1 and CDR2 are SNHLY and FYNNEI. With V trimmed by 5 bases and J by 5 bases, 6 bases remained unmatched. The CDR3 runs 14 residues. CDR3 nucleotide sequence: TGTGCCAGCAGTACAACCACAGGGGGAGATACGCAGTATTTT. Residues: CASSTTTGGDTQYF.

This clonotype occurred once. This chain links TRBV10-3 with TRBJ2-3; maybe TRBD1 (5 bases). The CDR3 covers 14 residues. Germline CDR1 is ENHRY and CDR2 is SYGVKD. Trimming took off 5 bases at V and 1 base at J, with 10 bases between the two ends. CDR3 bases: TGTGCCATCAGTCAGGGCAGAGGCACAGATACGCAGTATTTT. It specifies CAISQGRGTDTQYF.

The chain employs TRBV7-3 and TRBJ2-3; 8 nucleotides agree with TRBD2. Germline V gene data show CDR1 as SGHTA and CDR2 as FQGTGA. Germline trimming cut 5 bases from V and 3 bases from J; bases unmatched to any gene: 4. The CDR3 has 14 residues. The CDR3 is CASSKRERTDTQYF. The DNA for the CDR3 is TGTGCCAGCAGCAAGCGGGAGCGAACAGATACGCAGTATTTT. Full variable domain (missing parts from reference TRBV7-3 and TRBJ2-3): GAGVSQTPSNKVTEKGKYVELRCDPISGHTALYWYRQSLGQGPEFLIYFQGTGAADDSGLPNDRFFAVRPEGSVSTLKIQRTERGDSAVYLCASSKRERTDTQYFGPGTRLTVL.

J is TRBJ1-2 and V is TRBV29-1, with D perhaps matching TRBD1 (5 bases). Trimming took off 4 bases at V and 4 bases at J, with 13 bases between the two ends. The CDR3 is 13 amino acids. CDR1 is SQVTM, CDR2 ANQGSEA, per germline. The CDR3 spells CSVGRGDLYGYTF. The CDR3 region has the DNA TGCAGCGTTGGGCGAGGGGATCTCTATGGCTACACCTTC.

The V gene is TRBV3-1, the J gene TRBJ2-1, with 9 bases identical to TRBD2. Trimming removed 1 base from V and 7 bases from J; junction bases left unmatched: 8. Germline V gene sequence: CDR1 LGHDT, CDR2 YNNKEL (reference sequence). This CDR3 comprises 16 residues. The CDR3 nucleotides read TGTGCCAGCAGCCAAGGCGGGAGGGCCCGGGGTAATGAGCAGTTCTTC. This encodes CASSQGGRARGNEQFF.

The chain couples TRBV19 to TRBJ2-3; 12 nucleotides line up with TRBD1. The CDR3 consists of 16 residues. Germline V gene lookup returns CDR1 LNHDA and CDR2 SQIVND (reference sequence). The V gene end was trimmed by 1 base and the J gene end by 3 bases; junction bases not matched to a gene: 2. DNA of the CDR3: TGTGCCAGTAGTATAGCGGGACAGGGGGCAACAGATACGCAGTATTTT. This gives the protein CASSIAGQGATDTQYF.

V and J are TRBV27 and TRBJ2-5, with no clear D. This CDR3 has 12 amino acids. Per germline, CDR1 MNHEY and CDR2 SMNVEV (reference sequence). Trimming stripped 6 bases from V and 9 bases from J, with 14 bases between. The CDR3, as DNA: TGTGCCAGCAGGAACTCCGTTGGGGCCCAGTACTTC. This encodes CASRNSVGAQYF.

CDR3 region: CASSRAGSTLLNTEAFF. CDR3 nucleotides: TGTGCCAGCAGTCGGGCGGGTTCGACACTTCTGAACACTGAAGCTTTCTTT. The V gene is TRBV3-1, the J gene TRBJ1-1; no clear D gene. This CDR3 spans 17 amino acids. V gave up 6 bases and J gave up 0 bases, with 20 bases separating them. The V gene's germline CDR1 is LGHDT and CDR2 YNNKEL (reference sequence).

The rearrangement uses TRBV25-1 and TRBJ2-1, with no clear D. Germline V gives CDR1 MGHDK, CDR2 SYGVNS. Trimming stripped 7 bases from V and 5 bases from J, with 9 bases between. CDR3 length: 12 amino acids. As DNA, the CDR3 is TGTGCCAGCACCAGACTTGACAATGAGCAGTTCTTC. This codes for CASTRLDNEQFF.

This chain connects TRBV14 to TRBJ1-2; D unresolved. The CDR3 contains 13 residues. In germline, CDR1 is SGHDN, CDR2 FVKESK. V was clipped by 4 bases and J by 5 bases, with 11 bases between them. The CDR3 DNA sequence: TGTGCCAGCAGCCCAAATATTGGTTATGGCTACACCTTC. Protein sequence: CASSPNIGYGYTF.

The chain is built from TRBV6-2 or TRBV6-3 and TRBJ1-1; no firm D call. The germline V gene encodes CDR1 MNHEY and CDR2 SVGEGT. This CDR3 region has 13 residues. V was shortened by 7 bases and J by 3 bases, with 12 bases between the two germline ends. The CDR3 nucleotides are TGTGCCAGCACCTGGACGGACTACACTGAAGCTTTCTTT. Its translation: CASTWTDYTEAFF.

This clonotype turned up a few times. At one of its ends the junction is not consistent with the germline gene, which may arise from a read error. This chain uses TRBV5-1 with TRBJ2-5, with a weak D call TRBD2 (5 bases). The CDR3 length is 12 residues. Per the germline V gene, CDR1 is SGHRS and CDR2 is YFSETQ. CDR3 amino acids: CASSLASETQYF. The CDR3, as DNA: TGTGCCAGCAGTTTAGCGTCGGAGACCCAGTACTTC.

The chain carries TRBV20-1 and TRBJ1-2; the D is unclear. Trimming left V 3 bases short and J 0 bases short, with 8 bases between. This CDR3 has 13 residues. Germline CDR1 and CDR2: DFQATT and SNEGSKA (reference sequence). The CDR3 region has the DNA TGCAGTGCTAGCCTGTTAGCTAACTATGGCTACACCTTC. This codes for CSASLLANYGYTF.

V is TRBV9 and J is TRBJ2-7, with D perhaps TRBD1 (5 bases). Germline CDR1 and CDR2: SGDLS and YYNGEE. The CDR3 sequence is 14 residues long. Trimming shortened V by 1 base and J by 6 bases, and 14 bases separated the two germline ends. DNA for the CDR3: TGTGCCAGCAGCGTACAGGGCACCCCGGGCGAGCAGTACTTC. It encodes CASSVQGTPGEQYF.

V usage is TRBV4-2 and J usage is TRBJ2-3; TRBD2 matches 11 bases. Germline assignment: CDR1 LGHNA and CDR2 YNFKEQ. V was clipped by 0 bases and J by 3 bases; unmatched bases: 8. The CDR3 extends over 18 amino acids. The CDR3 protein is CASSQEPTSGGRTDTQYF. CDR3 bases: TGTGCCAGCAGCCAAGAACCCACTAGCGGGGGACGAACAGATACGCAGTATTTT.

The chain carries TRBV20-1 and TRBJ1-2, with D hard to call. This CDR3 is 13 amino acids long. V shed 3 bases and J shed 8 bases, with 16 bases lying between them. Germline-derived CDR1 and CDR2 are DFQATT and SNEGSKA (reference sequence). CDR3 DNA: TGCAGTGCTAGGACCACGGGGAGCTACGGCTACACCTTC. It encodes CSARTTGSYGYTF.

CDR3 in DNA: TGTGCCAGCAGTGGGGCGGGAACGTACACCTTC. The encoded protein is CASSGAGTYTF. The rearrangement links TRBV6-5 to TRBJ1-2, with D possibly being TRBD1 (5 bases). Trimming removed 5 bases from V and 11 bases from J, with 12 bases in between. The CDR3 sequence is 11 residues long. Germline V CDR1 and CDR2: MNHEY, SVGAGI.

This clonotype was detected only once. The gene calls are TRBV30 and TRBJ1-1, with D unresolved. The germline V gene encodes CDR1 GTSNPN and CDR2 SVGIG (reference sequence). Trimming took 5 bases from V and 1 from J, leaving 5 bases between them. The CDR3 is 11 residues long. CDR3 amino acids: CAWGRNTEAFF. CDR3 DNA sequence: TGTGCCTGGGGGAGGAACACTGAAGCTTTCTTT.

The V and J genes are TRBV2 and TRBJ2-3; D gene uncertain. V shed 0 bases and J shed 6 bases, with 22 bases lying between them. This CDR3 has 18 residues. Germline V gene lookup returns CDR1 SNHLY and CDR2 FYNNEI. Here the CDR3 DNA reads TGTGCCAGCAGTGAAGCGCGTCGACCGTCGTTGGAGCAGGATACGCAGTATTTT. Translation: CASSEARRPSLEQDTQYF.

This clonotype has a single count. The CDR3 sequence is CASSRGFGEKLFF. The CDR3 DNA sequence: TGTGCCAGCTCACGGGGATTTGGCGAAAAACTGTTTTTT. The chain joins TRBV18 to TRBJ1-4; D call uncertain. The CDR3 extends over 13 amino acids. V was shortened by 4 bases and J by 8 bases, with 11 bases between the two germline ends. Germline V gene data show CDR1 as KGHSH and CDR2 as LQKENI.